Listed below are T cell receptor beta chains from one sample, sequenced in a study of T cell responses to AZD1222 COVID-19 vaccine. Some clones are missing from TCRdb's copy, which holds only in-frame ones; the method was immunoSEQ multiplex PCR. The table records 100,000 to 150,000 clones, around 92% of them present only once. Material: peripheral blood, obtained on day 0 of AZD1222 vaccination. The receptors come from an adult in good health. The CDR3 runs from the conserved cysteine through the conserved F or W. Fields, in order: D gene, V gene, J gene, clone size, CDR3 protein, CDR3 DNA. A D gene is named only where the DNA matches it firmly. Not all rows give a size; the values are once, few, many and, for expanded clones, a class.

D: .
V: TRBV6-5
J: TRBJ2-7
size: .
CDR3: CASNSPGRNYEQYF
DNA: TGTGCCAGCAACTCCCCCGGGCGGAACTACGAGCAGTACTTC

D: .
V: TRBV19
J: TRBJ1-1
size: .
CDR3: CASSIEDSRAEAFF
DNA: TGTGCCAGTAGTATAGAGGACAGTAGGGCTGAAGCTTTCTTT

D: .
V: TRBV6-4
J: TRBJ1-2
size: .
CDR3: CASSKEEGYYGYTF
DNA: TGTGCCAGCAGTAAAGAAGAGGGCTACTATGGCTACACCTTC

D: .
V: TRBV19
J: TRBJ2-2
size: .
CDR3: CASTPTELNTGELFF
DNA: TGTGCCAGTACCCCGACAGAGCTGAACACCGGGGAGCTGTTTTTT

D: TRBD1
V: TRBV28
J: TRBJ1-1
size: once
CDR3: CASSSIGQGAREDTEAFF
DNA: TGTGCCAGCAGTTCAATAGGACAGGGGGCGCGGGAGGACACTGAAGCTTTCTTT

D: TRBD1
V: TRBV10-3
J: TRBJ1-2
size: once
CDR3: CAIRSGTGVDGYTF
DNA: TGTGCCATCCGCTCCGGGACAGGGGTTGATGGCTACACCTTC

D: .
V: TRBV28
J: TRBJ1-2
size: .
CDR3: CASSFSGTNYGYTF
DNA: TGTGCCAGCAGTTTCTCGGGGACTAACTATGGCTACACCTTC

D: TRBD1
V: TRBV6-2/TRBV6-3
J: TRBJ1-5
size: .
CDR3: CASSGIQGNQPQHF
DNA: TGTGCCAGCAGTGGGATACAGGGGAATCAGCCCCAGCATTTT

D: .
V: TRBV19
J: TRBJ1-3
size: few
CDR3: CASSIDPLNSGNTIYF
DNA: TGTGCCAGTAGTATAGATCCATTAAACTCTGGAAACACCATATATTTT

D: .
V: TRBV7-2
J: TRBJ1-2
size: .
CDR3: CASSSIPHRDGYTF
DNA: TGTGCCAGCAGCTCTATACCTCACAGAGATGGCTACACCTTC

D: .
V: TRBV11-3
J: TRBJ2-7
size: .
CDR3: CASRSRGGLSYEQYF
DNA: TGTGCCAGCAGATCAAGGGGAGGACTTTCCTACGAGCAGTACTTC

D: TRBD2
V: TRBV11-1
J: TRBJ2-7
size: .
CDR3: CASSPGGRERAEQYF
DNA: TGTGCCAGCAGCCCAGGCGGGCGGGAGAGGGCCGAGCAGTACTTC

D: .
V: TRBV29-1
J: TRBJ1-1
size: .
CDR3: CSVVTRMNTEAFF
DNA: TGCAGCGTAGTAACACGGATGAACACTGAAGCTTTCTTT

D: TRBD1
V: TRBV19
J: TRBJ1-2
size: .
CDR3: CASSIRNGQEYGYTF
DNA: TGTGCCAGTAGTATAAGGAACGGACAGGAGTATGGCTACACCTTC

D: .
V: TRBV27
J: TRBJ2-7
size: .
CDR3: CASSFSTGFTYEQYF
DNA: TGTGCCAGCAGTTTCTCCACAGGTTTTACCTACGAGCAGTACTTC

D: .
V: TRBV6-5
J: TRBJ2-2
size: .
CDR3: CATFTGELFF
DNA: TGTGCCACATTTACCGGGGAGCTGTTTTTT

D: .
V: TRBV6-4
J: TRBJ1-3
size: .
CDR3: CASSDSISGNTIYF
DNA: TGTGCCAGCAGTGACTCGATTTCTGGAAACACCATATATTTT

D: .
V: TRBV5-6
J: TRBJ1-1
size: once
CDR3: CASSLGHTNTEAFF
DNA: TGTGCCAGCAGCTTGGGGCACACAAACACTGAAGCTTTCTTT

D: TRBD1
V: TRBV25-1
J: TRBJ2-7
size: .
CDR3: CASKGQNSYEQYF
DNA: TGTGCCAGCAAGGGACAGAACTCCTACGAGCAGTACTTC

D: TRBD2
V: TRBV7-8
J: TRBJ2-3
size: .
CDR3: CASSLGGYSGAGISTDTQYF
DNA: TGTGCCAGCAGCTTAGGGGGGTACAGCGGGGCGGGAATTAGCACAGATACGCAGTATTTT

D: TRBD2
V: TRBV28
J: TRBJ2-1
size: .
CDR3: CASHPPSSGISGEQFF
DNA: TGTGCCAGCCACCCCCCCTCTAGCGGGATAAGTGGTGAGCAGTTCTTC

D: TRBD1
V: TRBV4-3
J: TRBJ2-7
size: .
CDR3: CASSQEQGAPYEQYF
DNA: TGCGCCAGCAGCCAAGAACAGGGGGCCCCTTACGAGCAGTACTTC

D: .
V: TRBV6-6
J: TRBJ1-5
size: .
CDR3: CASSYGCEPQHF
DNA: TGTGCCAGCAGTTACGGGTGCGAGCCCCAGCATTTT

D: .
V: TRBV10-3
J: TRBJ2-6
size: .
CDR3: CAISSQNSGANVLTF
DNA: TGTGCCATCAGTTCACAGAACTCTGGGGCCAACGTCCTGACTTTC